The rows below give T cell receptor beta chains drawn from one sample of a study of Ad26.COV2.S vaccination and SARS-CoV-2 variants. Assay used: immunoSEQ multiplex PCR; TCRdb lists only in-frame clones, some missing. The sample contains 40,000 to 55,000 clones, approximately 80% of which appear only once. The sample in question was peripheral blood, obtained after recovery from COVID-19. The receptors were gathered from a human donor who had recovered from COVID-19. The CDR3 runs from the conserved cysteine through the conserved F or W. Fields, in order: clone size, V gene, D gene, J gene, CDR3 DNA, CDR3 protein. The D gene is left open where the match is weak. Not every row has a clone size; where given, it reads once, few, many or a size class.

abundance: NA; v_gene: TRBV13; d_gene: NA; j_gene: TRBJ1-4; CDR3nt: TGTGCCAGCAGCCCCCAAAACTCGAATGAAAAACTGTTTTTT; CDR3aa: CASSPQNSNEKLFF
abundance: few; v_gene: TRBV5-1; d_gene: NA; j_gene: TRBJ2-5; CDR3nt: TGCGCCAGCTCCCGAGGAGGGGGTAGTGAAGAGACCCAGTACTTC; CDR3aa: CASSRGGGSEETQYF
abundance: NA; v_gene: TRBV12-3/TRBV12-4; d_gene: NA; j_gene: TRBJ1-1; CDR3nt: TGTGCCAGCAGGTTCGGCGGTGAAGCTTTCTTT; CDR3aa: CASRFGGEAFF
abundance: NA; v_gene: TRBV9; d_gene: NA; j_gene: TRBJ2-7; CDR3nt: TGTGCCAGCAGCGTAGCTACGGGGAGTAGCGTCACCTACGAGCAGTACTTC; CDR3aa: CASSVATGSSVTYEQYF
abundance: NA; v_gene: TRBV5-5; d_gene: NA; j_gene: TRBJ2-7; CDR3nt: TGTGCCAGCAGCTTGGATAAGCCAGGGACGTTCTGGGAGCAGTACTTC; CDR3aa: CASSLDKPGTFWEQYF
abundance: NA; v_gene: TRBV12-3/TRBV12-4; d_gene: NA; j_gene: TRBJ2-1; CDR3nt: TGTGCCAGCAGCCTGCCCCCCGCCAGTGAGCAGTTCTTC; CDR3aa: CASSLPPASEQFF
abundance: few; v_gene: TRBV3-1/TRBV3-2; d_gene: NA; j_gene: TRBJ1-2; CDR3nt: TGTGCCAGCAGCCAAGGGCCCCGTCCCAACTATGGCTACACCTTC; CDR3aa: CASSQGPRPNYGYTF
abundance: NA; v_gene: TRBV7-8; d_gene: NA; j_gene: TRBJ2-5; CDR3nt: TGTGCCAGCAGCTTTGGCAGGGAAGAGACCCAGTACTTC; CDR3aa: CASSFGREETQYF
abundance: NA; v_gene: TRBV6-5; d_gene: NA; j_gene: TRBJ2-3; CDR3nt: TGTGCCAGCAGCCCCGGAGGCGCGGCAGGGGATACGCAGTATTTT; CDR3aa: CASSPGGAAGDTQYF
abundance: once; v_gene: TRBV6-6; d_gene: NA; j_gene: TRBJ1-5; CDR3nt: TGTGCCAGCAGTTCGCCCCGGGTCGGGGGGGATCAGCCCCAGCATTTT; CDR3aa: CASSSPRVGGDQPQHF
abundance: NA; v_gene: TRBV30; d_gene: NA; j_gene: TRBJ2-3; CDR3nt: TGTGCCTGGAGTGCGCTAGGGGGGCCAGATACGCAGTATTTT; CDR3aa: CAWSALGGPDTQYF
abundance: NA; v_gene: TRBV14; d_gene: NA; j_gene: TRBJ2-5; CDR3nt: TGTGCCAGCAGCCAAGTGGGGGTCGGGCGGGGGACCCAGTACTTC; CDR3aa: CASSQVGVGRGTQYF
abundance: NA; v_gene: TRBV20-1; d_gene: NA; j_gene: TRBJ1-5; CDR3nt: TGCAGTGCTAGTCGTGTCAATCAGCCCCAGCATTTT; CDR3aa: CSASRVNQPQHF
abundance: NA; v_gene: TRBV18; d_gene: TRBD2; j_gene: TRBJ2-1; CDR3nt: TGTGCCAGCTCACCAGGGACTAGCGGGAATGAGCAGTTCTTC; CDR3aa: CASSPGTSGNEQFF
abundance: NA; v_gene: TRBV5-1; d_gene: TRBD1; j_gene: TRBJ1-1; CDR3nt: TGCGCCAGCAGCTTACAGGGACAGGTTAACACTGAAGCTTTCTTT; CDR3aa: CASSLQGQVNTEAFF
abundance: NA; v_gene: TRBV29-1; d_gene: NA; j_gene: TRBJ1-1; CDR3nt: TGCAGCGTTGAAGTGGGTGGGACTGAAGCTTTCTTT; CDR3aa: CSVEVGGTEAFF
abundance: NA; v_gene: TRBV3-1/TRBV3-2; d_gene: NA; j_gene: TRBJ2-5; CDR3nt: TGTGCCAGCAGCCGGGGGGGCCCGGAGACCCAGTACTTC; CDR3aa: CASSRGGPETQYF
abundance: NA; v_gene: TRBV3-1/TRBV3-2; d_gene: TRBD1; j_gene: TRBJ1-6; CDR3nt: TGTGCCAGCAGCCAGGCTATGACAGGGGTGTCACCCCTCCACTTT; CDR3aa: CASSQAMTGVSPLHF
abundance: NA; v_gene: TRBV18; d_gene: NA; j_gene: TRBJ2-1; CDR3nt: TGTGCCAGCTCACCGGGAGAGGGTGAGCGGCAGTTCTTC; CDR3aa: CASSPGEGERQFF
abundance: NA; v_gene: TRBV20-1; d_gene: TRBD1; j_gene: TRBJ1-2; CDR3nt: TGCAGTGCTAGTCCCCGGACAGGCGCTCGGGGCTACACCTTC; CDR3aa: CSASPRTGARGYTF
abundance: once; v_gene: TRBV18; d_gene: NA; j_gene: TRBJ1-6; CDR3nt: TGTGCCAGCTCACCCATCCCAGAGGGTTCACCCCTCCACTTT; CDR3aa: CASSPIPEGSPLHF
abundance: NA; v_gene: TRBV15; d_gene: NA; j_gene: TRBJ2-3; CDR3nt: TGTGCCACCAGCAGAGATCTACCCGGCACAGATACGCAGTATTTT; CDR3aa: CATSRDLPGTDTQYF
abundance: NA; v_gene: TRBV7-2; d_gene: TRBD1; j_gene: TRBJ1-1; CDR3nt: TGTGCCAGCAGCTTAGCGCTCAGGGGGCTAGCTGAAGCTTTCTTT; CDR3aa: CASSLALRGLAEAFF
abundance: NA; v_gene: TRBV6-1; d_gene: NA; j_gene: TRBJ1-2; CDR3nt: TGTGCCAGCAGTGAAGTGGCAGACTATAGTACCTACACCTTC; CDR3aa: CASSEVADYSTYTF
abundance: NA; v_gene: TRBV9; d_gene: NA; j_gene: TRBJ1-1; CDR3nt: TGTGCCAGCAGCGTAGCTACGGGCGAAGCTTTCTTT; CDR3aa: CASSVATGEAFF
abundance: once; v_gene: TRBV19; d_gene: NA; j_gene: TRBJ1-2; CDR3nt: TGTGCCAGTAGTATAAATCCCGGGGGGGACTATGGCTACACCTTC; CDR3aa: CASSINPGGDYGYTF
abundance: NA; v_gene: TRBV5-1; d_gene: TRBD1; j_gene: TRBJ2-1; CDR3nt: TGCGCCAGCAGCTTGGGCGGGACAGGGTCAAGCAATGAGCAGTTCTTC; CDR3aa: CASSLGGTGSSNEQFF
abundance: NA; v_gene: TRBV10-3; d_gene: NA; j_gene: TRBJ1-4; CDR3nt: TGTGCCATCAGCCCGGGGACCGCGAGGGACCTCGAAAAACTGTTTTTT; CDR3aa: CAISPGTARDLEKLFF
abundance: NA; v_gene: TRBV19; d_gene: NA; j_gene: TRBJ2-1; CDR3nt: TGTGCCAGTAGTTTCGGGACTCCCAATGAGCAGTTCTTC; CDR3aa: CASSFGTPNEQFF
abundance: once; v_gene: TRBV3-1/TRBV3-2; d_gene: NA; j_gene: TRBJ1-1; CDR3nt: TGTGCCAGCAGCCGAGCGTGGGGGGACACCGAGACTGAAGCTTTCTTT; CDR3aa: CASSRAWGDTETEAFF
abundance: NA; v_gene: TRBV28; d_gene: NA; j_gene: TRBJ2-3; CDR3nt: TGTGCCAGCAGTTTATTGGGGGGTGGCACGCAGTATTTT; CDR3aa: CASSLLGGGTQYF
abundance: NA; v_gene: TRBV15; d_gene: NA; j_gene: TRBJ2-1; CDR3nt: TGTGCCACCAGCAGTTTTGACGGGGGCTCCTACAATGAGCAGTTCTTC; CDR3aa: CATSSFDGGSYNEQFF
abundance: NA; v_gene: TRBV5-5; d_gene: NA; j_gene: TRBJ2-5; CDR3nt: TGTGCCAGCAGCCTCTCATGGGGACAAGAGACCCAGTACTTC; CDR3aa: CASSLSWGQETQYF
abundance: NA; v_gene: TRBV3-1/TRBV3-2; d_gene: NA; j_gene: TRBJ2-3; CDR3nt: TGTGCCAGCAGCCAAGGGCCAGGGAGTTCATATACGCAGTATTTT; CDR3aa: CASSQGPGSSYTQYF
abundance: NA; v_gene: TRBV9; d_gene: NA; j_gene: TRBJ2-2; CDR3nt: TGTGCCAGCAGCGTTTCTTCCCCTCAATACAGGGCCGGGGAGCTGTTTTTT; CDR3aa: CASSVSSPQYRAGELFF
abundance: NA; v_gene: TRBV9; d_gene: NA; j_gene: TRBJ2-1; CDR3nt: TGTGCCAGCAGCCCTTTAACGCAGGGATGGGACAATGAGCAGTTCTTC; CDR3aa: CASSPLTQGWDNEQFF
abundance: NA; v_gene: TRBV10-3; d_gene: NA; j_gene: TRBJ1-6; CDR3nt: TGTGCCGGGGCAGGGCCTAATTCACCCCTCCACTTT; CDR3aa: CAGAGPNSPLHF
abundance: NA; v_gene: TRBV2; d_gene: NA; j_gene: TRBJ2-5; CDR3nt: TGTGCCAGCAGTGCACACCAAGAGACCCAGTACTTC; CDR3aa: CASSAHQETQYF
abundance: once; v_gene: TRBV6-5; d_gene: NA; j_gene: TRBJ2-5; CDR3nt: TGTGCCAGCAGTACTCCAGGGGAGACCCAGTACTTC; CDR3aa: CASSTPGETQYF
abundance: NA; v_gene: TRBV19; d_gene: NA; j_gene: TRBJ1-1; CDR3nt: TGTGCCAGTAGTTCACAGGGAGGACTGGAAGCTTTCTTT; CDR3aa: CASSSQGGLEAFF
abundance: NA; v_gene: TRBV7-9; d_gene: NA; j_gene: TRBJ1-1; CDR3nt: TGTGCCAGCAGCTTAGGCTGGACGGCGAACACTGAAGCTTTCTTT; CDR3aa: CASSLGWTANTEAFF
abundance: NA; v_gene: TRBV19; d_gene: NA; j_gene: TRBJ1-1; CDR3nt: TGTGCCAGTACCCTAGGAGGATGGACTGAAGCTTTCTTT; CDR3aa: CASTLGGWTEAFF
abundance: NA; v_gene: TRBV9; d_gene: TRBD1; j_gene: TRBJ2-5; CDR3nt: TGTGCCAGCAGCGTTCAGGGGGCGCAGGCAGAGACCCAGTACTTC; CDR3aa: CASSVQGAQAETQYF
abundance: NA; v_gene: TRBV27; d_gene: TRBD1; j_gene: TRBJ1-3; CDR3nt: TGTGCCAGCAGCCAGGGGGTCTCTGGAAACACCATATATTTT; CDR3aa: CASSQGVSGNTIYF
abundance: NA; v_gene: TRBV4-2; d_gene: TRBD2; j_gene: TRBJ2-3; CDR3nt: TGTGCCAGCAGCCAAGAGAGCGGGAGCAGCACAGATACGCAGTATTTT; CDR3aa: CASSQESGSSTDTQYF
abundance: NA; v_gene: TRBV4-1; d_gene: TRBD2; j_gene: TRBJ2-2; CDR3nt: TGCGCCAGCAGCCAAGGCGGGAGGGGTGGTACCGGGGAGCTGTTTTTT; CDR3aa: CASSQGGRGGTGELFF
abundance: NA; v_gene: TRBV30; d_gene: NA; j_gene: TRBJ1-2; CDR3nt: TGTGCCTGGTCCGACTCCACATATGGCTACACCTTC; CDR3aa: CAWSDSTYGYTF
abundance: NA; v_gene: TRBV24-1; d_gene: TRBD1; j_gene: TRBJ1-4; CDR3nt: TGTGCCACCAGTGATTTGGGGACAGAGGATGGGGGAAAACTGTTTTTT; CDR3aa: CATSDLGTEDGGKLFF
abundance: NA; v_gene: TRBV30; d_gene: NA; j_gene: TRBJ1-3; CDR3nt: TGTGCCTGGAGTCGCGGAAGGACAGCTGGAAACACCATATATTTT; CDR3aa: CAWSRGRTAGNTIYF
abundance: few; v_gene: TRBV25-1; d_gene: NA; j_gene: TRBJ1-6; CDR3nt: TGTGCCAGCAGTGAAGGTATAGGGGGTTCACCCCTCCACTTT; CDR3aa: CASSEGIGGSPLHF
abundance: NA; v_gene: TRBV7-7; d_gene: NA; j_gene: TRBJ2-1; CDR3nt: TGTGCCAGCAGTCCAGTGGACAGCCTTATATACAATGAGCAGTTCTTC; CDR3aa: CASSPVDSLIYNEQFF
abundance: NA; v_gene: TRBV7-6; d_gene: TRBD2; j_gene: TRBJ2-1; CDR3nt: TGTGCCAGCAGCTTCGGACTAGCGGGAGGTCTTTTTCTTGAGCAGTTCTTC; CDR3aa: CASSFGLAGGLFLEQFF
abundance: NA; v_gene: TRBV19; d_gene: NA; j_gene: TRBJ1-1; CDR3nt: TGTGCCAGTAGTATAGGGAGAAAGAACACTGAAGCTTTCTTT; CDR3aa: CASSIGRKNTEAFF
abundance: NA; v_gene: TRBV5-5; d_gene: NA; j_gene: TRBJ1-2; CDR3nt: TGTGCCAGCAGCTTGGACATGTATGGCTACACCTTC; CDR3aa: CASSLDMYGYTF